This is a list of T cell receptor beta chains from one sample in a study of blood T cells in healthy people across ages. TCRdb called the 5' RACE reads again in MiXCR, with one record for every CDR3 protein. This sample has roughly 1.5 million distinct CDR3 sequences, with around 40% found just once. The sequencing input was blood. The receptors originated from a woman younger than 35 in good health. The CDR3 runs from the conserved cysteine through the conserved F or W. The order of the fields is D gene, V gene, J gene, clone size, CDR3 protein, CDR3 DNA. D genes are given only for firm matches. Clone size is not always given. Where it is, it says once, few, many or a class for expanded clones.

>TRBD2|TRBV7-8|TRBJ2-1|.
CASSPRLAPWGRARIAHNEQFF
TGTGCCAGCAGCCCAAGACTAGCGCCGTGGGGGAGGGCAAGAATCGCCCACAATGAGCAGTTCTTC
>TRBD1|TRBV5-1|TRBJ1-2|once
CASSWGDRGRDGYTF
TGCGCCAGCAGCTGGGGAGACAGGGGGCGTGATGGCTACACCTTC
>.|TRBV5-1|TRBJ1-2|.
CASSSGTAGEYYGYTF
TGCGCCAGCAGCTCGGGGACGGCGGGAGAATACTATGGCTACACCTTC
>.|TRBV4-1|TRBJ2-1|many
CASSSAGNEQFF
TGCGCCAGCAGCTCCGCAGGCAATGAGCAGTTCTTC
>.|TRBV4-1|TRBJ1-1|.
CASSQVVYTEAFF
TGCGCCAGCAGCCAAGTCGTCTACACTGAAGCTTTCTTT
>TRBD1|TRBV6-5|TRBJ2-2|.
CASNLQGDTGELFF
TGTGCCAGCAACCTACAGGGGGACACCGGGGAGCTGTTTTTT
>TRBD1|TRBV20-1|TRBJ1-1|.
CSARGQGQVTEAFF
TGCAGTGCTAGAGGACAGGGGCAGGTCACTGAAGCTTTCTTT
>.|TRBV6-5|TRBJ1-2|once
CASRRQGEGTGGYTF
TGTGCCAGCAGGCGCCAAGGAGAGGGAACGGGTGGCTACACCTTC
>.|TRBV4-1|TRBJ2-2|.
CASSLRLSTGELFF
TGCGCCAGCAGCCTGCGATTAAGCACCGGGGAGCTGTTTTTT
>TRBD2|TRBV7-9|TRBJ2-7|.
CASSLEVASGSYEQYF
TGTGCCAGCAGCTTAGAGGTGGCTAGCGGGAGCTACGAGCAGTACTTC
>TRBD1|TRBV4-1|TRBJ1-6|.
CASSQDRDRVLSPLHF
TGCGCCAGCAGCCAAGACCGGGACAGGGTATTGTCACCCCTCCACTTT
>.|TRBV12-3/TRBV12-4|TRBJ2-1|few
CASSGTGLSSYEQFF
TGTGCCAGTTCCGGGACGGGGTTGTCGAGTTATGAGCAGTTCTTC
>TRBD1|TRBV28|TRBJ2-5|many
CASRGQSQETQYF
TGTGCCAGCAGGGGACAGTCCCAAGAGACCCAGTACTTC
>.|TRBV7-2|TRBJ2-7|.
CASSLDVGFYEQYF
TGTGCCAGCAGCTTAGATGTGGGATTCTACGAGCAGTACTTC
>.|TRBV20-1|TRBJ1-2|few
CSADSLSGSGYTF
TGCAGTGCTGACTCCCTATCAGGGAGCGGCTACACCTTC
>.|TRBV19|TRBJ1-5|few
CASTGDRTQPQHF
TGTGCCAGTACGGGAGACAGGACCCAGCCCCAGCATTTT
>.|TRBV9|TRBJ1-3|few
CASSPAGVSGNTIYF
TGTGCCAGCAGCCCGGCGGGAGTCTCTGGAAACACCATATATTTT
>.|TRBV7-2|TRBJ2-7|many
CASSFEAYEQYF
TGTGCCAGCAGCTTCGAGGCCTACGAGCAGTACTTC
>.|TRBV12-3/TRBV12-4|TRBJ2-1|.
CASSSGYYNEQFF
TGTGCCAGCAGTTCAGGGTACTACAATGAGCAGTTCTTC
>.|TRBV12-3/TRBV12-4|TRBJ2-5|few
CASSLRRVWVETQYF
TGTGCCAGCAGTTTAAGGCGCGTCTGGGTGGAGACCCAGTACTTC
>TRBD2|TRBV12-3/TRBV12-4|TRBJ2-1|.
CASSPQPGLEVHEQFF
TGTGCCAGCAGTCCACAACCGGGACTAGAGGTCCATGAGCAGTTCTTC
>.|TRBV7-6|TRBJ1-4|.
CASSLDARGGPLNEKLFF
TGTGCCAGCAGCTTAGATGCTCGGGGAGGCCCACTCAATGAAAAACTGTTTTTT
>.|TRBV7-9|TRBJ2-7|few
CASTGSGPTYEQYF
TGTGCCAGCACAGGGTCGGGACCGACCTACGAGCAGTACTTC
>.|TRBV28|TRBJ1-1|.
CASSSYRQPNTEAFF
TGTGCCAGCAGTTCATACAGACAGCCCAACACTGAAGCTTTCTTT
>TRBD2|TRBV6-1|TRBJ2-1|few
CASSLPILLAGGIEQFF
TGTGCCAGCAGCCTACCAATCCTACTAGCGGGAGGAATTGAGCAGTTCTTC
>.|TRBV14|TRBJ1-2|.
CASSQDGNSYGYTF
TGTGCCAGCAGCCAAGATGGAAACAGCTATGGCTACACCTTC
>.|TRBV27|TRBJ2-1|.
CASGGLYNEQFF
TGTGCCAGCGGGGGACTGTACAATGAGCAGTTCTTC
>.|TRBV29-1|TRBJ1-2|many
CSVERLGTTNYGYTF
TGCAGCGTTGAACGCCTGGGGACAACTAACTATGGCTACACCTTC
>.|TRBV4-3|TRBJ1-2|.
CASSQEGRGLDDYTF
TGCGCCAGCAGCCAAGAGGGTAGGGGATTAGATGACTACACCTTC
>TRBD2|TRBV10-3|TRBJ2-1|.
CAISESSSGRENEQFF
TGTGCCATCAGTGAGTCGTCTAGCGGGAGAGAGAATGAGCAGTTCTTC
>.|TRBV25-1|TRBJ1-2|few
CASSGDHSGDYGYTF
TGTGCCAGCAGTGGGGACCATTCAGGGGACTATGGCTACACCTTC
>TRBD2|TRBV27|TRBJ2-7|.
CASSLGAGAHYEQYF
TGTGCCAGCAGTTTAGGGGCGGGAGCCCACTACGAGCAGTACTTC
>.|TRBV28|TRBJ1-2|.
CASTTPRRDEYGYTF
TGTGCCAGCACCACCCCTCGGAGGGATGAATATGGCTACACCTTC
>.|TRBV9|TRBJ2-5|few
CASSATGDEQYF
TGTGCCAGCAGCGCCACGGGGGATGAGCAGTACTTC
>.|TRBV6-2/TRBV6-3|TRBJ2-3|.
CASGPRGFSTDTQYF
TGTGCCAGCGGTCCCCGGGGGTTTAGCACAGATACGCAGTATTTT
>.|TRBV29-1|TRBJ2-7|few
CSALTLTGWGEQYF
TGCAGCGCACTCACCTTGACAGGATGGGGCGAGCAGTACTTC
>.|TRBV7-9|TRBJ2-6|many
CASSSSESGANVLTF
TGTGCCAGCAGTTCTTCAGAGTCTGGGGCCAACGTCCTGACTTTC
>.|TRBV2|TRBJ2-1|.
CASRGLVFGEQFF
TGTGCCAGCAGAGGTCTAGTTTTCGGTGAGCAGTTCTTC
>TRBD1|TRBV29-1|TRBJ2-5|few
CSVVGTGMYQETQYF
TGCAGCGTTGTTGGGACAGGGATGTACCAAGAGACCCAGTACTTC
>.|TRBV20-1|TRBJ2-5|.
CSARDLNRQGVETQYF
TGCAGTGCTAGAGATCTTAACCGCCAGGGTGTTGAGACCCAGTACTTC
>TRBD1|TRBV4-1|TRBJ2-5|.
CTSSLDRVASETQYF
TGCACCAGCAGCCTCGACAGGGTGGCCTCCGAGACCCAGTACTTC
>TRBD2|TRBV20-1|TRBJ2-3|few
CSAHGTSGRTDTQYF
TGCAGTGCCCACGGGACTAGCGGGAGAACAGATACGCAGTATTTT
>TRBD1|TRBV2|TRBJ1-5|.
CASRRDRGNQPQHF
TGTGCCAGCAGGAGGGACAGGGGCAATCAGCCCCAGCATTTT
>.|TRBV4-3|TRBJ1-2|.
CASSHLQDGYTF
TGCGCCAGCAGCCACCTACAGGATGGCTACACCTTC
>.|TRBV25-1|TRBJ2-7|many
CASRDTYEQYF
TGTGCCAGCAGGGATACCTACGAGCAGTACTTC
>TRBD1|TRBV13|TRBJ2-7|few
CASSLDTGASYEQYF
TGTGCCAGCAGCTTAGACACAGGGGCTTCCTACGAGCAGTACTTC
>.|TRBV25-1|TRBJ1-2|.
CASSASGQHYGYTF
TGTGCCAGCAGTGCGTCGGGGCAGCACTATGGCTACACCTTC
>TRBD2|TRBV7-2|TRBJ2-7|many
CASSLGLAAYEQYF
TGTGCCAGCAGCTTAGGACTAGCGGCCTACGAGCAGTACTTC
>.|TRBV28|TRBJ2-7|.
CASSFREKHYEQYF
TGTGCCAGCAGCTTCCGGGAAAAGCACTACGAGCAGTACTTC
>.|TRBV12-3/TRBV12-4|TRBJ1-5|.
CASSFQRPQIQHF
TGTGCCAGCAGTTTTCAGCGGCCTCAGATCCAGCATTTT
>TRBD1|TRBV20-1|TRBJ1-2|.
CSARSGQGANYGYTF
TGCAGTGCTAGATCTGGACAGGGGGCTAACTATGGCTACACCTTC
>.|TRBV29-1|TRBJ2-5|few
CSVEDSAQETQYF
TGCAGCGTTGAAGATTCAGCGCAAGAGACCCAGTACTTC
>TRBD1|TRBV12-5|TRBJ1-2|.
CASALGTGSTGYTF
TGTGCTAGTGCCTTGGGGACAGGATCGACGGGCTACACCTTC
>TRBD1|TRBV7-2|TRBJ2-3|.
CASSKRRGQGFLTDTQYF
TGTGCCAGCAGCAAACGGAGGGGACAGGGTTTCCTCACAGATACGCAGTATTTT
>.|TRBV20-1|TRBJ1-2|.
CSARRNTNYGYTF
TGCAGTGCTCGGCGAAATACTAACTATGGCTACACCTTC
>.|TRBV6-5|TRBJ1-5|.
CASSSGEGNNQPQHF
TGTGCCAGCAGTTCAGGTGAGGGGAACAATCAGCCCCAGCATTTT
>.|TRBV24-1|TRBJ2-4|few
CATRGDGKEQYF
TGTGCCACCAGGGGGGACGGTAAGGAGCAGTACTTC
>.|TRBV2|TRBJ2-7|.
CASIGTAPLGGQYF
TGTGCCAGCATCGGGACAGCGCCGTTGGGAGGGCAGTACTTC
>TRBD2|TRBV20-1|TRBJ2-3|.
CSARGLAGGGTDTQYF
TGCAGTGCCCGTGGACTAGCGGGAGGTGGAACAGATACGCAGTATTTT
>TRBD1|TRBV20-1|TRBJ1-5|.
CSAADRGPKQPQHF
TGCAGTGCTGCGGACAGGGGGCCCAAACAGCCCCAGCATTTT